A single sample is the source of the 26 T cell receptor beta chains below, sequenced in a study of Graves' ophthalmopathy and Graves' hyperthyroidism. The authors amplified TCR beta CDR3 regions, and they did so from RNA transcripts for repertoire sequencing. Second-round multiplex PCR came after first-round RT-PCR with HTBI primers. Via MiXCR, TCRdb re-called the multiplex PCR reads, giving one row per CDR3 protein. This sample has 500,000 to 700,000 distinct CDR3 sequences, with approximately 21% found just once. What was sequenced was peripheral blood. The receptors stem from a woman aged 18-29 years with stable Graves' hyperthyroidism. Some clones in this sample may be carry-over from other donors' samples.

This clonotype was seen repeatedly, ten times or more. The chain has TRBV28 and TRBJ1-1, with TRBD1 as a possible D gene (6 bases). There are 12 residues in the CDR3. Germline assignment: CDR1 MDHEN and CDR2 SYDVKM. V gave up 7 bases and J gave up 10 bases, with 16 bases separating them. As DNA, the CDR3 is TGTGCCAGCACCACCCGGGGGCGGAGAGCTTTCTTT. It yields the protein CASTTRGRRAFF.

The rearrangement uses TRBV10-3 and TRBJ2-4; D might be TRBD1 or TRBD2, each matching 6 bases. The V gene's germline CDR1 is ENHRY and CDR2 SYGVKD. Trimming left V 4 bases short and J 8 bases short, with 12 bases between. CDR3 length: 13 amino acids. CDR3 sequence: CAISAGADYIQYF. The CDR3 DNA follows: TGTGCCATCAGTGCGGGGGCTGACTACATTCAGTACTTC.

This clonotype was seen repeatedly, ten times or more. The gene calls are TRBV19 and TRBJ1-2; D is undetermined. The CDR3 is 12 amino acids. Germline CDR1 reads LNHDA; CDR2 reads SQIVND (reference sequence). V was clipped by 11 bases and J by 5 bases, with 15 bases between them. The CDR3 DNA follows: TGTGCCGCCTCCCGGACGGAGTATGGCTACACCTTC. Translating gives CAASRTEYGYTF.

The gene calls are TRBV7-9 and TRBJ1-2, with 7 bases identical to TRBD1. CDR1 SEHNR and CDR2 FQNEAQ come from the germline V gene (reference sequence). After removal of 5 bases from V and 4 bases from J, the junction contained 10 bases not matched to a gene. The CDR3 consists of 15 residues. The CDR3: CASSPGQWRGYGYTF. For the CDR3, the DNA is TGTGCCAGCAGCCCGGGACAGTGGCGGGGCTATGGCTACACCTTC. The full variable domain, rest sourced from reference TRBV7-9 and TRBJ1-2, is DTGVSQNPRHKITKRGQNVTFRCDPISEHNRLYWYRQTLGQGPEFLTYFQNEAQLEKSRLLSDRFSAERPKGSFSTLEIQRTEQGDSAMYLCASSPGQWRGYGYTFGSGTRLTVV.

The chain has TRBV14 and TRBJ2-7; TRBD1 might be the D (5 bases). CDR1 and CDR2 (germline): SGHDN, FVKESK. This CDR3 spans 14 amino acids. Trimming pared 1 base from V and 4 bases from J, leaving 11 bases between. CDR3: CASSQAGNGYEQYF. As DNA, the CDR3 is TGTGCCAGCAGCCAAGCAGGGAATGGTTACGAGCAGTACTTC.

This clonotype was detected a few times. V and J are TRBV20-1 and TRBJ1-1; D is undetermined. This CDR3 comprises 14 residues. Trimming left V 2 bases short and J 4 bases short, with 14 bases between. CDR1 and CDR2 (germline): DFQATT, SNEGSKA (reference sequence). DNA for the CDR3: TGCAGTGCTAGACCGGCGGACGTGGGCACTGAAGCTTTCTTT. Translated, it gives CSARPADVGTEAFF.

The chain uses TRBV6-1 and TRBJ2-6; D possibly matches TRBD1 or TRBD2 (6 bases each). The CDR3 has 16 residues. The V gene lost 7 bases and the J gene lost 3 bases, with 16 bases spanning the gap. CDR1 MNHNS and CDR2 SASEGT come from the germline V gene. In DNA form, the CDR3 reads TGTGCCAGCACCTTGGAGGGGGGCGATGGGGCCAACGTCCTGACTTTC. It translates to CASTLEGGDGANVLTF.

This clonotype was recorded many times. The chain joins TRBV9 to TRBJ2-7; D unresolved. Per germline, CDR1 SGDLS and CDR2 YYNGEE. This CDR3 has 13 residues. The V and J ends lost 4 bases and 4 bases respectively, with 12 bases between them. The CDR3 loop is CASSPSSGYEQYF. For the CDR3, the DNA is TGTGCCAGCAGCCCCAGTTCCGGTTACGAGCAGTACTTC.

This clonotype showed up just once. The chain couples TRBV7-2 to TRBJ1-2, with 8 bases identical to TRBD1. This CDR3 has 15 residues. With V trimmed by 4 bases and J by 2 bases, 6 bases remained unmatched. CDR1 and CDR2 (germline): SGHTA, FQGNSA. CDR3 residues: CASSSRTGRNYGYTF. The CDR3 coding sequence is TGTGCCAGCAGCTCCCGGACAGGGCGAAACTATGGCTACACCTTC.

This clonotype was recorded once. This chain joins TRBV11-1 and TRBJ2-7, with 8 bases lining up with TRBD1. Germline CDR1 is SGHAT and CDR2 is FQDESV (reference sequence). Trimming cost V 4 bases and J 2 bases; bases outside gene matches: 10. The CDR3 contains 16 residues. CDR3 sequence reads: CASSSSGQGSPYEQYF. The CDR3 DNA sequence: TGTGCCAGCAGCTCATCCGGACAGGGCTCCCCCTACGAGCAGTACTTC.

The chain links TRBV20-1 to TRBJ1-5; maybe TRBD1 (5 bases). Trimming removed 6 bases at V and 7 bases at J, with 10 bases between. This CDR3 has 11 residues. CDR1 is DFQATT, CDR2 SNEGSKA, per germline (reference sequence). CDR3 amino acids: CSAGRDQPQHF. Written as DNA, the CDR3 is TGCAGTGCGGGCCGGGACCAGCCCCAGCATTTT.

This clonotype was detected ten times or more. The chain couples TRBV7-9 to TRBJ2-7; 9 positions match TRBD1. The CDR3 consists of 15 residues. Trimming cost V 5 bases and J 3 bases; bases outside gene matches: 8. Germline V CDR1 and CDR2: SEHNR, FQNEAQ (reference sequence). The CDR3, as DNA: TGTGCCAGCAGCGAGGACAGGGGCCTAATCTACGAGCAGTACTTC. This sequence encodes CASSEDRGLIYEQYF.

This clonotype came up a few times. The CDR3 bases are TGTGCCAGCAGTCCCCGACACAGTAATTCACCCCTCCACTTT. Its translation is CASSPRHSNSPLHF. The gene calls are TRBV12-3 or TRBV12-4 and TRBJ1-6; no reliable D call. The CDR3 length is 14 residues. The V end lost 5 bases, the J end lost 6 bases, and 11 bases lay between the germline ends.

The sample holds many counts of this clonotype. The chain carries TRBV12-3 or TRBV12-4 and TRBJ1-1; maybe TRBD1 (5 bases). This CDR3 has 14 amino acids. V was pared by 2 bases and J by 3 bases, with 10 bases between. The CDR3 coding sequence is TGTGCCAGCAGTTTAAGGGACTTGGACACTGAAGCTTTCTTT. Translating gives CASSLRDLDTEAFF.

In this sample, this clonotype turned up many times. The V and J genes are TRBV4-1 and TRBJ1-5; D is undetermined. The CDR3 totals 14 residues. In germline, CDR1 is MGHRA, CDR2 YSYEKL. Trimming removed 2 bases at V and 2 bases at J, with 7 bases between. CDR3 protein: CASSQWQGNQPQHF. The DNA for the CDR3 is TGCGCCAGCAGCCAATGGCAGGGCAATCAGCCCCAGCATTTT.

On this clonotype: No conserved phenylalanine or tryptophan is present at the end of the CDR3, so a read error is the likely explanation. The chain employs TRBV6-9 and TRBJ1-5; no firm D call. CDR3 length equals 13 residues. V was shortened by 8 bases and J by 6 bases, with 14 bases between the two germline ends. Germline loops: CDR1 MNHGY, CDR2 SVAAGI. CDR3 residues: CASLLTAGQPQHY. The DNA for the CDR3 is TGTGCCAGCTTGCTGACGGCGGGTCAGCCCCAGCATTAT.

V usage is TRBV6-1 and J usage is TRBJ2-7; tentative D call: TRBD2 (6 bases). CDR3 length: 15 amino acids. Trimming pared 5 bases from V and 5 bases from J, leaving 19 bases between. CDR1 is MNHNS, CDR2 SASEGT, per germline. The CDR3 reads CASSPFLTGDDEQYF. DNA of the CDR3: TGTGCCAGCAGTCCTTTCTTGACGGGAGATGACGAGCAGTACTTC.

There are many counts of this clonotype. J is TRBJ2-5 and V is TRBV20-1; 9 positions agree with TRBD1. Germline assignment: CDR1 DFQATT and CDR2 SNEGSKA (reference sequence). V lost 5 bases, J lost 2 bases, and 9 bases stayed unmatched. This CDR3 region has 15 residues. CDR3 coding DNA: TGCAGTGCTTCTCCCTTGACAGGGGGACAAGAGACCCAGTACTTC. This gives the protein CSASPLTGGQETQYF.

This chain's CDR3 is CASSSGTANNQPQHF. The CDR3 region has the DNA TGTGCCAGCAGTTCCGGGACGGCCAACAATCAGCCCCAGCATTTT. The chain uses TRBV6-2 or TRBV6-3 and TRBJ1-5; D may be TRBD1 (5 bases). CDR1 and CDR2 from the germline V gene are MNHEY and SVGEGT. The CDR3 covers 15 residues. The V end lost 4 bases, the J end lost 3 bases, and 13 bases lay between the germline ends.

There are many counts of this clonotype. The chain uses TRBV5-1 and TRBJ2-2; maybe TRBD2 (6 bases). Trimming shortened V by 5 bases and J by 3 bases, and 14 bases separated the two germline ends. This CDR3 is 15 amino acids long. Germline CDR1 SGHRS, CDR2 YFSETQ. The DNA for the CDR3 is TGCGCCAGCAGAGAGGGAGGCCTTTACACCGGGGAGCTGTTTTTT. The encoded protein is CASREGGLYTGELFF. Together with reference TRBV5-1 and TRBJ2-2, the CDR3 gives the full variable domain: KAGVTQTPRYLIKTRGQQVTLSCSPISGHRSVSWYQQTPGQGLQFLFEYFSETQRNKGNFPGRFSGRQFSNSRSEMNVSTLELGDSALYLCASREGGLYTGELFFGEGSRLTVL.

CDR3 sequence (DNA): TGCGCCAGCAGCCCCGAAGGGGGGACAGGCGGGGTATGGAACGAGCAGTACTTC. Amino acid sequence: CASSPEGGTGGVWNEQYF. The V and J genes are TRBV5-1 and TRBJ2-7; 8 bases map to TRBD1. J gave up 5 bases and V 4 bases, and 20 bases lay outside the gene matches. The V gene's germline CDR1 is SGHRS and CDR2 YFSETQ. The CDR3 has 18 amino acids. The full variable domain, with the rest looked up from reference TRBV5-1 and TRBJ2-7, is KAGVTQTPRYLIKTRGQQVTLSCSPISGHRSVSWYQQTPGQGLQFLFEYFSETQRNKGNFPGRFSGRQFSNSRSEMNVSTLELGDSALYLCASSPEGGTGGVWNEQYFGPGTRLTVT.

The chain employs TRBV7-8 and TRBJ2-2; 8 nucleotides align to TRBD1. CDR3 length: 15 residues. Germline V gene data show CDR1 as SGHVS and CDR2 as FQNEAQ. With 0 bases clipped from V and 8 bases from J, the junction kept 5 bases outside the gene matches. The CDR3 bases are TGTGCCAGCAGCTTAGCCCGGGACAGGACTGGGGAGCTGTTTTTT. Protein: CASSLARDRTGELFF.

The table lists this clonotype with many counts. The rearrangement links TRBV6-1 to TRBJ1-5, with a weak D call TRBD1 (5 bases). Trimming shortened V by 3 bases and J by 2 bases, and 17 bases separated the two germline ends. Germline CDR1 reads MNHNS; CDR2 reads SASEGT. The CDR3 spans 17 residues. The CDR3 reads CASSDGFGAAGNQPQHF. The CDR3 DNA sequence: TGTGCCAGCAGTGATGGGTTTGGGGCGGCGGGCAATCAGCCCCAGCATTTT.

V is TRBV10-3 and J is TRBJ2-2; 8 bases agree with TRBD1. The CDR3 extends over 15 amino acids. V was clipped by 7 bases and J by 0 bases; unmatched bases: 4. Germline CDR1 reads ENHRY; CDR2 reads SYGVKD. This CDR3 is CAINDRGANTGELFF. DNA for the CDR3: TGTGCCATCAACGACAGGGGAGCGAACACCGGGGAGCTGTTTTTT.

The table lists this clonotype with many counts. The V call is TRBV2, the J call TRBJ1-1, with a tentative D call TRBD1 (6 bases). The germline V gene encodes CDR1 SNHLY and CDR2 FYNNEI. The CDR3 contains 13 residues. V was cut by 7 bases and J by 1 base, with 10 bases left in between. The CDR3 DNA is TGTGCCAGCACCTCGACAGGGAACACTGAAGCTTTCTTT. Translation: CASTSTGNTEAFF.

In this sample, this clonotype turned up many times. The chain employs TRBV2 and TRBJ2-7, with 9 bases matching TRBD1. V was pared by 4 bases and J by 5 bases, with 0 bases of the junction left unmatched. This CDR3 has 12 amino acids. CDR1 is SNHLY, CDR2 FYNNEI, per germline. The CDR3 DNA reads TGTGCCAGCAGTGGGACAGGGGACGAGCAGTACTTC. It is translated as CASSGTGDEQYF.